Included here is one T cell receptor beta chain sequence, with context. Its target is unknown. This sample was included in a study of tumor-infiltrating lymphocytes in localized non-small cell lung cancer. Study in general: Tumor tissue and non-adjacent uninvolved lung came from each patient. Points from the study as a whole: T-cell fraction did not differ between immunotypes IM1 and IM2. Different pieces of the same tissue were used for each assay.

The method was immunoSEQ multiplex PCR; TCRdb's version includes in-frame clones alone and lacks a portion of them. Of 7,200 or so clones listed, 61% are singletons. This CDR3 is 13 amino acids long. V dropped 1 base and J dropped 8 bases, with 11 bases sitting between them. CDR1 is LGHNA and CDR2 is YNFKEQ in the germline V gene. This rearrangement joins TRBV4-2 to TRBJ1-2; D is unresolved. Sequencing was done on a sample of lung tumor tissue. This receptor was taken from a human donor with non-small cell lung cancer. The CDR3 DNA is TGTGCCAGCAGCCAAGGTGGAGGGCACGGCTACACCTTC. It encodes CASSQGGGHGYTF.